This T cell receptor beta chain was documented in a study of shared clonotypes between healthy human individuals. General observations from the study: Shared clonotypes across all four donors exceeded non-shared ones in generation probability.

Concerning this clone itself: The antigen remains unidentified.

Several immunoSEQ 96-well plates shared each subset's DNA, each plate a replicate. Sorted-subset replicate PCR reactions were performed with about 200 ng DNA, corresponding to 30,000 or so T cell genomes. Original methodology: Filtering differed since immunoSEQ provided only junctions, with no quality scores. Assay: immunoSEQ multiplex PCR; the TCRdb copy retains only in-frame clones and omits some. D and trimming come from the DNA, and the V and J calls and clone size come from that table. The sample comprises around 1.9 million clones, 80% to 95% of which are singletons, and about 1.7% rests with the top ten. This CDR3 spans 15 amino acids. V was clipped by 1 base and J by 1 base; unmatched bases: 4. Germline CDR1 MNHEY, CDR2 SMNVEV (reference sequence). Naive CD8 cells lacked CD45RO, underwent positive selection for CCR7 and left out terminally differentiated effector memory CD45RA+ cells.

The V gene is TRBV27, the J gene TRBJ2-7; 7 nucleotides agree with TRBD1. Sequencing input: naive CD8+ T cells from PBMCs. This sequence was found in a man between 18 and 35 years old in good health. Some clones in this sample may be carry-over from other donors' samples. The CDR3 is CASSLFGQESYEQYF. In DNA, the CDR3 is TGTGCCAGCAGTTTATTTGGACAGGAGTCCTACGAGCAGTACTTC.